This T cell receptor beta chain was profiled in a study of radiotherapy plus CTLA-4 blockade in lung cancer. Across the whole study: With around 30% of patients having disease control, objective responses were seen in about 18%. The study, taken as a whole, reports: Interferon-beta and early blood T cell clone dynamics reportedly predicted response best. Among blood TCR repertoires after radiotherapy plus ipilimumab, tumor-derived clones expanded.

TCRdb's copy holds only in-frame clones and misses some; the assay was immunoSEQ multiplex PCR. This sample has 89,000 or so clones, with around 86% found just once. Participants had chemo-refractory metastatic non-small-cell lung cancer and were treated with focal radiation plus ipilimumab CTLA-4 blockade. Points on this clone: Its target is not known.

The sequences come from peripheral blood, collected from a patient treated with radiotherapy plus ipilimumab. The origin of this receptor is a human donor with non-small cell lung cancer who had a partial response to radiotherapy plus ipilimumab.

The CDR3 DNA sequence: TGTGCCAGCAGTGGATATCGGGAGGTAGCGGGAGACTCCTACGAGCAGTACTTC. Translation gives CASSGYREVAGDSYEQYF. The gene calls are TRBV6-1 and TRBJ2-5; TRBD2 matches at 9 bases. The J call may be in error: the DNA end matches TRBJ2-7 better. Germline CDR1 MNHNS, CDR2 SASEGT. The CDR3 is 18 residues long.